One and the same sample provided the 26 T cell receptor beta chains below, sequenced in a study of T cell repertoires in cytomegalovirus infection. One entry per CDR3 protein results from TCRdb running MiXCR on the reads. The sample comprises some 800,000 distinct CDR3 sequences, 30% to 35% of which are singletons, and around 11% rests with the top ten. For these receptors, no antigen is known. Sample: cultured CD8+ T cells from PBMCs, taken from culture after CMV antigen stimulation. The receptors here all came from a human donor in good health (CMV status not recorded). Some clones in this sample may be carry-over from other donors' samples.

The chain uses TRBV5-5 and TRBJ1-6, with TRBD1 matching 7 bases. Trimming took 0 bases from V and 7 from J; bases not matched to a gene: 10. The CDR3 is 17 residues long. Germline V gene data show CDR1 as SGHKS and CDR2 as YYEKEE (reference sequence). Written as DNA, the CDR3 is TGTGCCAGCAGCTTGGGGCCGGGACAGACCGAAAATTCACCCCTCCACTTT. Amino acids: CASSLGPGQTENSPLHF.

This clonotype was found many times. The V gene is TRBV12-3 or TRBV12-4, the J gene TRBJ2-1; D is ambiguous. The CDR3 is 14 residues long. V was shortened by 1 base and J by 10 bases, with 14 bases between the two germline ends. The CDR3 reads CASSLVDALREQFF. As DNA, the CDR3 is TGTGCCAGCAGTTTAGTGGACGCCCTCCGCGAGCAGTTCTTC.

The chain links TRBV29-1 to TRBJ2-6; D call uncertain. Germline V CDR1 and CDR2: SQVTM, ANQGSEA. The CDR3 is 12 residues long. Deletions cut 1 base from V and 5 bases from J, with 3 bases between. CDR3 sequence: CSVEGRANVLTF. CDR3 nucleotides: TGCAGCGTTGAAGGGAGGGCCAACGTCCTGACTTTC.

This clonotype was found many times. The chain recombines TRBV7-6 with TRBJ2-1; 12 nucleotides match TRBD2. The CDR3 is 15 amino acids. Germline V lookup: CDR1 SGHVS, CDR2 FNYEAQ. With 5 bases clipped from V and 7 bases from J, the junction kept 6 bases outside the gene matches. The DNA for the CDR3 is TGTGCCAGCAGCCCTCGGACTAGCGGGGAGAATGAGCAGTTCTTC. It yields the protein CASSPRTSGENEQFF. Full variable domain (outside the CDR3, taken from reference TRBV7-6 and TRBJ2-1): GAGVSQSPRYKVTKRGQDVALRCDPISGHVSLYWYRQALGQGPEFLTYFNYEAQQDKSGLPNDRFSAERPEGSISTLTIQRTEQRDSAMYRCASSPRTSGENEQFFGPGTRLTVL.

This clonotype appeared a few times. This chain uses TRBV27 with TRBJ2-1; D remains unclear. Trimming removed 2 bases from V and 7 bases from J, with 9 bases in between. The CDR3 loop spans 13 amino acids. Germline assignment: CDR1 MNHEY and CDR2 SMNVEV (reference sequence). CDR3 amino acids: CASSLVGRNEQFF. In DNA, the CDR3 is TGTGCCAGCAGTTTAGTAGGGCGGAATGAGCAGTTCTTC.

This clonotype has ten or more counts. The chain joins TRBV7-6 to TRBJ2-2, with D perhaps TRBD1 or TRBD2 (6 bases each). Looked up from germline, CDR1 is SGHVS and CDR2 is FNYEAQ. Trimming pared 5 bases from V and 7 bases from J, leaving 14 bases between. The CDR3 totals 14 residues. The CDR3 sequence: CASSQRGAGGELFF. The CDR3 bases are TGTGCCAGCAGCCAGAGGGGGGCAGGCGGGGAGCTGTTTTTT.

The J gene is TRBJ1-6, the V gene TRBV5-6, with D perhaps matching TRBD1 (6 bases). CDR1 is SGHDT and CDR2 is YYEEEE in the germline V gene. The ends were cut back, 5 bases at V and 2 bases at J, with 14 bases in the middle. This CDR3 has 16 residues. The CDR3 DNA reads TGTGCCAGCAGTGGCAGTGGGGGCGCCTATAATTCACCCCTCCACTTT. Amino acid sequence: CASSGSGGAYNSPLHF.

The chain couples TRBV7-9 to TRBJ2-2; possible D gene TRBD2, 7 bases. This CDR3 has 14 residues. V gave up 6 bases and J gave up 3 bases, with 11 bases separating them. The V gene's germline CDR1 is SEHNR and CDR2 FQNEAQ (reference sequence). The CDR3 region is CASRKGGDTGELFF. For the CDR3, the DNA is TGTGCCAGCAGAAAAGGGGGGGACACCGGGGAGCTGTTTTTT.

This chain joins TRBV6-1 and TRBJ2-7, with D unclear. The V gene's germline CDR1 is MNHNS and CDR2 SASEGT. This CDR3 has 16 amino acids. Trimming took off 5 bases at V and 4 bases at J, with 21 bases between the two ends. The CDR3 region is CASSQSPDFGVYEQYF. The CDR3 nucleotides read TGTGCCAGCAGTCAATCGCCCGACTTTGGGGTTTACGAGCAGTACTTC.

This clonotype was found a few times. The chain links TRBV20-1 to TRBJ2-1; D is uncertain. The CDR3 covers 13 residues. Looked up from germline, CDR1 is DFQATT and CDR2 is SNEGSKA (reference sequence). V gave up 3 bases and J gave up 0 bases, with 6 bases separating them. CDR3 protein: CSASPSSYNEQFF. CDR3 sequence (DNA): TGCAGTGCTAGCCCGAGCTCCTACAATGAGCAGTTCTTC.

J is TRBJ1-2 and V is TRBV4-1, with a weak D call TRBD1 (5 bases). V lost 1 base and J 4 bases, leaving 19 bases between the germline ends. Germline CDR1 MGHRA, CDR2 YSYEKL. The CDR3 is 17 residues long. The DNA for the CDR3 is TGCGCCAGCAGCCAAGGGCCCGGGACGGACGGACCCTATGGCTACACCTTC. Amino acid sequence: CASSQGPGTDGPYGYTF.

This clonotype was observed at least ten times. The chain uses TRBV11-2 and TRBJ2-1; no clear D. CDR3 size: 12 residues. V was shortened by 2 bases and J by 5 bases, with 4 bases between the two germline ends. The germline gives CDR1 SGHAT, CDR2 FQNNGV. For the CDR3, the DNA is TGTGCCAGCAGCTTAATTGACAATGAGCAGTTCTTC. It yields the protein CASSLIDNEQFF.

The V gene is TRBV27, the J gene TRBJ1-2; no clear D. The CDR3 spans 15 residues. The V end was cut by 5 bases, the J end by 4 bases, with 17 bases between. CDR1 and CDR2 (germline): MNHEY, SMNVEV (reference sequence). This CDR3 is CASSHTRDTVYGYTF. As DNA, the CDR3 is TGTGCCAGCAGTCATACAAGGGATACAGTCTATGGCTACACCTTC.

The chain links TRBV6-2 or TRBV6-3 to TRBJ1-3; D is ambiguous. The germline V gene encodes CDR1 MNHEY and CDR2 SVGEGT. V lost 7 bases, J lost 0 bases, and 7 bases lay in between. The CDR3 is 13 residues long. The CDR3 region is CASTANSGNTIYF. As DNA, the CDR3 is TGTGCCAGCACCGCTAACTCTGGAAACACCATATATTTT.

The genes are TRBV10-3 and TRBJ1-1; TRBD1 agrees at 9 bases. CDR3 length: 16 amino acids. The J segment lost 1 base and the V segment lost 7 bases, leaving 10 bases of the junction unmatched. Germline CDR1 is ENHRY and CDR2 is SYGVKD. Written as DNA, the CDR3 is TGTGCCATCAAAGTCCGGGACAGGGTGGGGAACACTGAAGCTTTCTTT. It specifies CAIKVRDRVGNTEAFF.

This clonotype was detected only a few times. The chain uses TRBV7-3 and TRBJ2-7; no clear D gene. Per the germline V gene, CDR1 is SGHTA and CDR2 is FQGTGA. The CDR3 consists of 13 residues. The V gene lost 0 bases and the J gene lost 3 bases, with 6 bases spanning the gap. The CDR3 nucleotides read TGTGCCAGCAGCTTAACCATCAGCTACGAGCAGTACGTC. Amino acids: CASSLTISYEQYV.

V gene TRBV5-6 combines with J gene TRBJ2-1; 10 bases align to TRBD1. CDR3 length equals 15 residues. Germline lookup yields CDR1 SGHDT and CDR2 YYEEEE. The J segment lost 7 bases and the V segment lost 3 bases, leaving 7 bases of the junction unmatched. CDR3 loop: CASSSEGQGPNEQFF. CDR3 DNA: TGTGCCAGCAGCTCGGAGGGACAGGGGCCTAATGAGCAGTTCTTC.

CDR3 protein: CASSFGEGVRELFF. Here the CDR3 DNA reads TGTGCCAGCAGTTTTGGCGAAGGGGTCCGGGAGCTGTTTTTT. The chain combines TRBV12-3 or TRBV12-4 with TRBJ2-2, with D possibly being TRBD1 (5 bases). The germline V and J ends were trimmed by 3 bases and 9 bases, with 14 bases remaining between them. The CDR3 spans 14 residues.

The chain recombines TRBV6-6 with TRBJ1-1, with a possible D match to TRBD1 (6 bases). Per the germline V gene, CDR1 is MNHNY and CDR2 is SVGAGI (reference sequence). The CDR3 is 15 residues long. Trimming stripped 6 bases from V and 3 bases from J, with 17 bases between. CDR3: CASSLPEDSYTEAFF. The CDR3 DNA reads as TGTGCCAGCAGCCTACCAGAGGACAGCTACACTGAAGCTTTCTTT.

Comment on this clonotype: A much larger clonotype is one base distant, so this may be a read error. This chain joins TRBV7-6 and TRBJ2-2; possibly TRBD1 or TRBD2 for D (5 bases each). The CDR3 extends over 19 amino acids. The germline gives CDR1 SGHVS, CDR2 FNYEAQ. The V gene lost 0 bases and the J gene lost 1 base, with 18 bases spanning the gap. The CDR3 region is CASSLAIRVQDLNTGELFF. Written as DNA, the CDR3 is TGTGCCAGCAGCTTAGCTATACGTGTACAGGACTTGAACACCGGGGAGCTGTTTTTT.

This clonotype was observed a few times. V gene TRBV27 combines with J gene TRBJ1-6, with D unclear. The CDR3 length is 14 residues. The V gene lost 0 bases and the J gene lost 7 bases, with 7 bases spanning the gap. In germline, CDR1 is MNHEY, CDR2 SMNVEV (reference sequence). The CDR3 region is CASSLSIWNSPLHF. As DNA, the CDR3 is TGTGCCAGCAGTTTATCGATTTGGAATTCACCCCTCCACTTT.

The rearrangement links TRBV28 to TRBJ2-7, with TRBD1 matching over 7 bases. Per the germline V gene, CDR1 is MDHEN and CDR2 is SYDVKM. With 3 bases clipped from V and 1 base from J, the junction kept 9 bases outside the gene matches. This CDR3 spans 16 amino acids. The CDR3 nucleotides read TGTGCCAGCAGTTTCGCCGGGACAGACAATTCCTACGAGCAGTACGTC. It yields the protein CASSFAGTDNSYEQYV.

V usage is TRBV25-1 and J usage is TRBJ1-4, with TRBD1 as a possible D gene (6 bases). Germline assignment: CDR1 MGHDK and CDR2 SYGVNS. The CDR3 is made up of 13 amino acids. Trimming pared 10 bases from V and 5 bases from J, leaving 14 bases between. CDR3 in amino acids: CATGTPNNEKLFF. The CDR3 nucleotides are TGTGCCACTGGGACACCTAACAATGAAAAACTGTTTTTT.

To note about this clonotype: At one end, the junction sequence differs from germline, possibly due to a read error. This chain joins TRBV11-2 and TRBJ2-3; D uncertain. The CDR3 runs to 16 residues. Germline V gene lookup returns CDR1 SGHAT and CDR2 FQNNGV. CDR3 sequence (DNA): TGTGTCAGCAGCTTAAGAGTTCTGCGGAGCACAGATACGCAGTATTTT. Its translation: CVSSLRVLRSTDTQYF.

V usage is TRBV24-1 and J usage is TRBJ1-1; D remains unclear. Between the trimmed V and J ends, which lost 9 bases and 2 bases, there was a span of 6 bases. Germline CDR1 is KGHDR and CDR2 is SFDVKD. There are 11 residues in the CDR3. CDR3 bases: TGTGCCACCGAGGTAAACACTGAAGCTTTCTTT. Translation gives CATEVNTEAFF.

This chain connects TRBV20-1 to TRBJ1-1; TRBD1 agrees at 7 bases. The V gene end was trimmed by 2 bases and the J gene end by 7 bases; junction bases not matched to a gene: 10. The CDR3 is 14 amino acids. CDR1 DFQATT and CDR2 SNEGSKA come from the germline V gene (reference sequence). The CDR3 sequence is CSARSAEGAREAFF. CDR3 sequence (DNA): TGCAGTGCTAGATCCGCCGAGGGGGCGCGTGAAGCTTTCTTT.